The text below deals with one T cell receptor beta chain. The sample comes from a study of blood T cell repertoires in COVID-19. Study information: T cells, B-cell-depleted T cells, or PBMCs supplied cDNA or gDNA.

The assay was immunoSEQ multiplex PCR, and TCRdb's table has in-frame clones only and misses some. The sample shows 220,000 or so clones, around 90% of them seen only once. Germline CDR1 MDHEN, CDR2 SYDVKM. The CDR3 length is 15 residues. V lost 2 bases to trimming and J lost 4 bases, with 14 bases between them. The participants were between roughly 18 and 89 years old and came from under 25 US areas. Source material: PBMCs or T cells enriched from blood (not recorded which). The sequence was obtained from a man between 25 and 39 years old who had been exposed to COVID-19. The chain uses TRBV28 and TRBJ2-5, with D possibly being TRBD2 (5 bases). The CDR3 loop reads CASSLPTDLRETQYF. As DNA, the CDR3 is TGTGCCAGCAGTTTACCAACGGACTTACGAGAGACCCAGTACTTC. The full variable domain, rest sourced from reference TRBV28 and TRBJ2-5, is DVKVTQSSRYLVKRTGEKVFLECVQDMDHENMFWYRQDPGLGLRLIYFSYDVKMKEKGDIPEGYSVSREKKERFSLILESASTNQTSMYLCASSLPTDLRETQYFGPGTRLLVL.